These 14 T cell receptor beta chains share one sample of origin, sequenced in a study of blood T cell repertoires in COVID-19. Sequencing was performed with immunoSEQ multiplex PCR; in TCRdb, only in-frame clones are kept and a portion is missing. The table shows approximately 220,000 clones, with more than 75% occurring only once. The material sequenced was peripheral blood. These receptors originate from a man aged 50 to 59 with acute or convalescent COVID-19.

The chain carries TRBV5-1 and TRBJ1-1, with 8 bases matching TRBD1. The J segment lost 11 bases and the V segment lost 5 bases, leaving 8 bases of the junction unmatched. This CDR3 is built from 12 residues. The germline gives CDR1 SGHRS, CDR2 YFSETQ. CDR3 nucleotide sequence: TGCGCCAGCAGTCCAGGACAGGGAGGGGCTTTCTTT. Its protein product is CASSPGQGGAFF.

The rearrangement joins TRBV6-5 to TRBJ2-7, with 8 bases fitting TRBD2. The CDR3 extends over 14 amino acids. The germline CDR1 and CDR2 sequences are MNHEY and SVGAGI. J lost 3 bases, V lost 2 bases, and 3 bases had no gene match. Here the CDR3 reads CASSYDGTSYEQYF. The CDR3 nucleotides are TGTGCCAGCAGTTACGACGGGACTAGCTACGAGCAGTACTTC.

The CDR3 region is CASSLVGGKDYGYTF. The CDR3 nucleotides are TGCGCCAGCAGCTTGGTTGGGGGGAAAGACTATGGCTACACCTTC. The chain has TRBV5-1 and TRBJ1-2, with TRBD1 as a possible D gene (5 bases). The CDR3 spans 15 residues. V was clipped by 0 bases and J by 3 bases, with 12 bases between them. From germline, CDR1 is SGHRS and CDR2 YFSETQ.

This clone was counted only a few times. V usage is TRBV30 and J usage is TRBJ1-3, with D unresolved. Germline V gives CDR1 GTSNPN, CDR2 SVGIG (reference sequence). The CDR3 sequence is 12 residues long. Trimming stripped 0 bases from V and 7 bases from J, with 7 bases between. The CDR3 region has the DNA TGTGCCTGGAGTGTACTCGCCAACACCATATATTTT. Amino acids: CAWSVLANTIYF. The full variable domain, in which reference TRBV30 and TRBJ1-3 provide the parts outside the CDR3, is SQTIHQWPATLVQPVGSPLSLECTVEGTSNPNLYWYRQAAGRGLQLLFYSVGIGQISSEVPQNLSASRPQDRQFILSSKKLLLSDSGFYLCAWSVLANTIYFGEGSWLTVV.

V is TRBV14 and J is TRBJ1-2; D gene uncertain. Trimming stripped 0 bases from V and 6 bases from J, with 20 bases between. This CDR3 is 17 amino acids long. Germline V gene sequence: CDR1 SGHDN, CDR2 FVKESK. CDR3 loop: CASSQDNMAWGGDGYTF. DNA for the CDR3: TGTGCCAGCAGCCAAGATAATATGGCCTGGGGAGGAGATGGCTACACCTTC.

The chain employs TRBV14 and TRBJ1-2; no firm D call. From germline, CDR1 is SGHDN and CDR2 FVKESK. Trimming took 1 base from V and 8 from J, leaving 11 bases between them. The CDR3 is 13 residues long. The DNA for the CDR3 is TGTGCCAGCAGCCAAGGGGCGCGATTAGGCTACACCTTC. This codes for CASSQGARLGYTF.

The rearrangement links TRBV15 to TRBJ1-1; 7 bases fit TRBD1. This CDR3 is 12 amino acids long. Germline V gene data show CDR1 as LNHNV and CDR2 as YYDKDF (reference sequence). The trim removed 5 bases at V and 8 bases at J, leaving 5 bases unmatched. In DNA, the CDR3 is TGTGCCACCAGCGAACCGGGACAGGAAGCTTTCTTT. This sequence encodes CATSEPGQEAFF.

V and J are TRBV5-1 and TRBJ2-1, with 9 bases identical to TRBD2. Germline CDR1 reads SGHRS; CDR2 reads YFSETQ. There are 15 residues in the CDR3. V lost 0 bases, J lost 7 bases, and 5 bases stayed unmatched. CDR3 nucleotide sequence: TGCGCCAGCAGCTTGGGAGCGGGGGGCCGGAATGAGCAGTTCTTC. Amino acid sequence: CASSLGAGGRNEQFF.

The chain is built from TRBV29-1 and TRBJ2-2, with 12 bases fitting TRBD1. V trimming: 5 bases; J trimming: 4 bases; junction bases outside the gene matches: 11. CDR1 SQVTM and CDR2 ANQGSEA come from the germline V gene. The CDR3 spans 17 residues. Here the CDR3 DNA reads TGCAGCGTTTACACTCACGGGACAGGGGGCAGCACCGGGGAGCTGTTTTTT. Protein product: CSVYTHGTGGSTGELFF.

The chain links TRBV12-3 or TRBV12-4 to TRBJ1-1; D remains ambiguous. The V and J ends lost 3 bases and 5 bases respectively, with 7 bases between them. CDR3 size: 12 residues. In nucleotides, the CDR3 is TGTGCCAGCAGTTTTGCGGGGACTGAAGCTTTCTTT. Residues: CASSFAGTEAFF.

V and J are TRBV18 and TRBJ1-2, with D unclear. V was trimmed by 1 base and J by 2 bases, leaving 11 bases between them. The CDR3 is made up of 15 amino acids. Germline-derived CDR1 and CDR2 are KGHSH and LQKENI. In nucleotides, the CDR3 is TGTGCCAGCTCACCACGTTCAGACAAGAACTATGGCTACACCTTC. This encodes CASSPRSDKNYGYTF.

This chain connects TRBV7-2 to TRBJ1-2; 12 nucleotides match TRBD1. From germline, CDR1 is SGHTA and CDR2 FQGNSA. This CDR3 has 17 amino acids. Trimming removed 4 bases from V and 4 bases from J; junction bases left unmatched: 10. CDR3 nucleotides: TGTGCCAGCAGCTGGACCCCCGGGACAGGGGGCCTCTATGGCTACACCTTC. Translated, it gives CASSWTPGTGGLYGYTF.

J is TRBJ2-6 and V is TRBV19; a possible D gene is TRBD1 (6 bases). The CDR3 extends over 15 amino acids. Trimming shortened V by 4 bases and J by 0 bases, and 7 bases separated the two germline ends. Germline CDR1 LNHDA, CDR2 SQIVND (reference sequence). CDR3 residues: CASSKGVSGANVLTF. The DNA for the CDR3 is TGTGCCAGTAGTAAGGGGGTCTCTGGGGCCAACGTCCTGACTTTC.

This clone was detected only a few times. The chain employs TRBV7-9 and TRBJ1-2; D not resolved. The CDR3 is 14 amino acids. The ends were cut back, 5 bases at V and 4 bases at J, with 14 bases in the middle. Germline V CDR1 and CDR2: SEHNR, FQNEAQ (reference sequence). Written as DNA, the CDR3 is TGTGCCAGCAGCCAGTATCAGGTCGTCTATGGCTACACCTTC. Translated: CASSQYQVVYGYTF.